These 31 T cell receptor beta chains were all obtained from the same sample, sequenced in a study of blood T cells in healthy people across ages. The second PCR ran about 6 to 12 cycles with a sample-barcoded 5' primer and J-beta primers. One entry per CDR3 protein results from TCRdb running MiXCR on the 5' RACE reads. The table shows some 900,000 distinct CDR3 sequences, with 48% occurring only once. Sequencing was carried out using blood. These receptors originate from a man aged 30 to 45 in good health.

This chain joins TRBV11-1 and TRBJ2-3, with D possibly matching TRBD1 (5 bases). This CDR3 spans 16 amino acids. The V end was cut by 1 base, the J end by 4 bases, with 15 bases between. The germline V gene has CDR1 SGHAT and CDR2 FQDESV (reference sequence). As DNA, the CDR3 is TGTGCCAGCAGCTTAGTCGTTGGGGCGGTATCAGATACGCAGTATTTT. Protein product: CASSLVVGAVSDTQYF.

The V and J genes are TRBV6-1 and TRBJ2-3, with D perhaps TRBD1 or TRBD2 (5 bases each). V was clipped by 4 bases and J by 0 bases, with 14 bases between them. CDR1 is MNHNS and CDR2 is SASEGT in the germline V gene. This CDR3 has 16 amino acids. CDR3 protein: CASSAGTSDSTDTQYF. The CDR3 DNA is TGTGCCAGCAGTGCTGGGACGTCCGATAGCACAGATACGCAGTATTTT.

This clonotype occurred a few times. The chain joins TRBV7-2 to TRBJ2-3, with 12 bases identical to TRBD2. The J segment lost 6 bases and the V segment lost 2 bases, leaving 3 bases of the junction unmatched. The CDR3 contains 15 residues. Germline V CDR1 and CDR2: SGHTA, FQGNSA. The CDR3 is CASSLMGTSGDTQYF. The CDR3 DNA reads TGTGCCAGCAGCTTAATGGGGACTAGCGGGGATACGCAGTATTTT.

The V call is TRBV10-1, the J call TRBJ2-6; maybe TRBD1 (6 bases). Germline V gene sequence: CDR1 WNHNN, CDR2 SYGVQD (reference sequence). V was pared by 8 bases and J by 1 base, with 12 bases between. There are 15 residues in the CDR3. CDR3 region: CASGKGGSGANVLTF. The CDR3 DNA reads as TGCGCCAGCGGTAAAGGGGGTTCTGGGGCCAACGTCCTGACTTTC.

This clonotype has a handful of counts. The gene calls are TRBV6-6 and TRBJ2-7; D may be TRBD1 (5 bases). This CDR3 spans 14 amino acids. CDR1 is MNHNY and CDR2 is SVGAGI in the germline V gene (reference sequence). The V end lost 3 bases, the J end lost 2 bases, and 11 bases lay between the germline ends. DNA for the CDR3: TGTGCCAGCAGTTATTCAGACAGTGCCTACGAGCAGTACTTC. It encodes CASSYSDSAYEQYF.

The sample holds a few counts of this clonotype. The CDR3 spells CASGWGQGTDEQFF. DNA of the CDR3: TGTGCTAGTGGTTGGGGACAGGGGACGGATGAGCAGTTCTTC. The rearrangement uses TRBV12-5 and TRBJ2-1; 10 bases align to TRBD1. The CDR3 extends over 14 amino acids. In germline, CDR1 is LGHNT, CDR2 FRNRAP. V lost 4 bases, J lost 8 bases, and 5 bases stayed unmatched.

The chain couples TRBV24-1 to TRBJ2-3, with a tentative D call TRBD2 (6 bases). The CDR3 extends over 16 amino acids. The V end was cut by 6 bases, the J end by 2 bases, with 17 bases between. Germline CDR1 and CDR2: KGHDR and SFDVKD. As DNA, the CDR3 is TGTGCCACCAGTACGGGCGCGGGACCACTCACAGATACGCAGTATTTT. Protein product: CATSTGAGPLTDTQYF.

This chain's CDR3 is CASSVDATHIDEQYF. The CDR3 region has the DNA TGTGCCAGCAGCGTAGATGCTACACATATCGACGAGCAGTACTTC. The chain has TRBV9 and TRBJ2-5; D call uncertain. With the DNA end fitting TRBJ2-7 better, the J assignment may be wrong. The CDR3 is 15 amino acids. Germline V gives CDR1 SGDLS, CDR2 YYNGEE.

The rearrangement uses TRBV25-1 and TRBJ1-5; possibly TRBD1 for D (6 bases). This CDR3 spans 14 amino acids. V lost 2 bases and J lost 4, with 9 bases in between. Germline V CDR1 and CDR2: MGHDK, SYGVNS. The CDR3 DNA sequence: TGTGCCAGCAGTGAACGGGGGGCGAATCAGCCCCAGCATTTT. Translating it yields CASSERGANQPQHF.

J is TRBJ2-7 and V is TRBV20-1; 9 bases match TRBD1. V lost 0 bases, J lost 2 bases, and 5 bases stayed unmatched. This CDR3 is built from 15 residues. The germline CDR1 and CDR2 sequences are DFQATT and SNEGSKA (reference sequence). The CDR3 nucleotides are TGCAGTGCTAGAGACCGGGACAGGGTTACCTACGAGCAGTACTTC. Its protein product is CSARDRDRVTYEQYF.

The rearrangement links TRBV6-1 to TRBJ2-3; possible D gene TRBD1, 6 bases. With 5 bases removed from V and 1 base from J, the gap between germline ends came to 16 bases. The CDR3 totals 16 residues. The germline CDR1 and CDR2 sequences are MNHNS and SASEGT. CDR3 sequence: CASSRRQASRTDTQYF. CDR3 coding DNA: TGTGCCAGCAGTCGAAGACAGGCCAGCCGCACAGATACGCAGTATTTT.

This clonotype came up a few times. The chain couples TRBV5-1 to TRBJ1-4; D ambiguous. This CDR3 region has 15 residues. Germline V gene data show CDR1 as SGHRS and CDR2 as YFSETQ. Trimming removed 4 bases from V and 0 bases from J, with 10 bases in between. DNA for the CDR3: TGCGCCAGCAGCCTACAGCAAGCAACTAATGAAAAACTGTTTTTT. Its protein is CASSLQQATNEKLFF.

In its sample, this clonotype was seen a few times. V usage is TRBV3-1 and J usage is TRBJ1-1; D is unclear. In germline, CDR1 is LGHDT, CDR2 YNNKEL (reference sequence). There are 14 residues in the CDR3. V was shortened by 1 base and J by 1 base, with 7 bases between the two germline ends. CDR3 sequence (DNA): TGTGCCAGCAGCCAAGGGGTGGGGAACACTGAAGCTTTCTTT. Its translation is CASSQGVGNTEAFF.

The chain recombines TRBV20-1 with TRBJ2-3, with a weak D call TRBD2 (6 bases). This CDR3 comprises 15 residues. Germline loops: CDR1 DFQATT, CDR2 SNEGSKA (reference sequence). With 0 bases removed from V and 3 bases from J, the gap between germline ends came to 13 bases. CDR3 sequence: CSARDPASATDTQYF. CDR3 nucleotide sequence: TGCAGTGCTAGAGATCCGGCTAGCGCAACAGATACGCAGTATTTT.

This clonotype occurred once. The J gene is TRBJ2-1, the V gene TRBV3-1; 7 nucleotides line up with TRBD1. The CDR3 sequence is 16 residues long. Germline V gene sequence: CDR1 LGHDT, CDR2 YNNKEL (reference sequence). Losses at the gene ends were 4 bases for V and 8 bases for J; bases not matched to a gene: 14. The CDR3, as DNA: TGTGCCAGCAGCCTCCCCACAGGGGCAGGGCGTGATGAGCAGTTCTTC. Protein: CASSLPTGAGRDEQFF.

The chain is built from TRBV21-1 and TRBJ2-1; TRBD2 is the table's D call, not checked against the DNA. TRBV21-1 is a listed pseudogene. The CDR3 has 17 amino acids. The chain's CDR3 is CASSKDTAGGQHSEQFF. CDR3 in DNA: TGTGCCAGCAGCAAAGACACAGCGGGGGGCCAACACAGTGAGCAGTTCTTC.

This chain joins TRBV9 and TRBJ2-3; D is perhaps TRBD1 (6 bases). This CDR3 is 16 amino acids long. Deletions cut 0 bases from V and 2 bases from J, with 13 bases between. Germline V CDR1 and CDR2: SGDLS, YYNGEE. CDR3 region: CASSVDPRGSTDTQYF. The CDR3 bases are TGTGCCAGCAGCGTAGACCCAAGGGGGTCCACAGATACGCAGTATTTT.

The table lists this clonotype with a few counts. V gene TRBV7-9 combines with J gene TRBJ2-7; D remains unclear. CDR1 is SEHNR and CDR2 is FQNEAQ in the germline V gene (reference sequence). The CDR3 covers 14 residues. With 5 bases removed from V and 3 bases from J, the gap between germline ends came to 14 bases. The CDR3 reads CASSGPAGFYEQYF. The DNA of the CDR3 is TGTGCCAGCAGCGGCCCAGCAGGATTCTACGAGCAGTACTTC.

The J gene is TRBJ2-2, the V gene TRBV7-2; D is undetermined. Germline CDR1 reads SGHTA; CDR2 reads FQGNSA. The length of the CDR3 is 15 residues. V was clipped by 5 bases and J by 3 bases, with 13 bases between them. The CDR3 DNA reads as TGTGCCAGCAGCCCCCAAGGCTACTACACCGGGGAGCTGTTTTTT. Translation: CASSPQGYYTGELFF. The variable domain in full, completed from reference TRBV7-2 and TRBJ2-2, reads GAGVSQSPSNKVTEKGKDVELRCDPISGHTALYWYRQSLGQGLEFLIYFQGNSAPDKSGLPSDRFSAERTGGSVSTLTIQRTQQEDSAVYLCASSPQGYYTGELFFGEGSRLTVL.

J is TRBJ2-3 and V is TRBV5-1; weak D call: TRBD2 (5 bases). The ends were cut back, 4 bases at V and 4 bases at J, with 16 bases in the middle. Germline V lookup: CDR1 SGHRS, CDR2 YFSETQ. The CDR3 runs 15 residues. CDR3 nucleotides: TGCGCCAGCAGCCCGTCGGTGGGGAGTTCAGATACGCAGTATTTT. Its protein product is CASSPSVGSSDTQYF.

This clonotype turned up a few times. J is TRBJ1-5 and V is TRBV7-2; the D gene is possibly TRBD1 (5 bases). CDR3 length: 17 residues. The germline V gene encodes CDR1 SGHTA and CDR2 FQGNSA. Trimming removed 1 base from V and 8 bases from J, with 21 bases in between. In DNA form, the CDR3 reads TGTGCCAGCAGCTTAGGGTCTGGGGGATCGGGAAGTGAGCCCCAGCATTTT. Protein sequence: CASSLGSGGSGSEPQHF.

This clonotype was seen a handful of times. This sequence joins TRBV29-1 and TRBJ2-3; D possibly corresponds to TRBD1 (7 bases). Trimming cost V 6 bases and J 4 bases, with 20 bases left between them. The CDR3 is 15 amino acids. Germline CDR1 and CDR2: SQVTM and ANQGSEA. The chain's CDR3 is CSVAQGVGGADTQYF. In DNA, the CDR3 is TGCAGCGTGGCCCAGGGGGTTGGAGGGGCAGATACGCAGTATTTT.

V gene TRBV6-1 combines with J gene TRBJ2-3; 12 bases match TRBD2. Per germline, CDR1 MNHNS and CDR2 SASEGT. V shed 10 bases and J 0 bases; nucleotides not matched to a gene: 17. The CDR3 covers 19 residues. In nucleotides, the CDR3 is TGTGCCACCAAACCTAGCGGGGGGGCCTTAAAGGCGAGCACAGATACGCAGTATTTT. Amino acid sequence: CATKPSGGALKASTDTQYF.

The V call is TRBV4-3, the J call TRBJ2-6; the D gene could be TRBD1 or TRBD2 (6 bases each). The CDR3 contains 17 residues. CDR1 and CDR2 from the germline V gene are LGHNA and YSLEER. V gave up 0 bases and J gave up 4 bases, with 13 bases separating them. The CDR3 sequence: CASSQETGAGGANVLTF. In DNA form, the CDR3 reads TGCGCCAGCAGCCAAGAAACGGGGGCGGGAGGGGCCAACGTCCTGACTTTC.

In this sample, this clonotype turned up a few times. This chain joins TRBV7-9 and TRBJ1-1, with D possibly matching TRBD1 (6 bases). CDR1 and CDR2 from the germline V gene are SEHNR and FQNEAQ (reference sequence). The CDR3 runs 16 residues. V dropped 0 bases and J dropped 2 bases, with 13 bases sitting between them. CDR3 bases: TGTGCCAGCAGCTTAGCCCCACAGGGCTCTAACACTGAAGCTTTCTTT. Residues: CASSLAPQGSNTEAFF.

This clonotype was observed many times. This sequence joins TRBV28 and TRBJ2-7; no reliable D call. In germline, CDR1 is MDHEN, CDR2 SYDVKM. Trimming removed 2 bases from V and 5 bases from J, with 22 bases in between. This CDR3 region has 17 residues. DNA for the CDR3: TGTGCCAGCAGTTTAACCCTCGGGCGGCTAAAAAACAACGAGCAGTACTTC. Translated: CASSLTLGRLKNNEQYF.

This clonotype was seen only a few times. The CDR3 coding sequence is TGTGCCATCAGTGACTTCGCAGATACGCAGTATTTT. Translating it yields CAISDFADTQYF. V and J are TRBV10-3 and TRBJ2-3; D call uncertain. This CDR3 region has 12 residues. V was trimmed by 3 bases and J by 4 bases, leaving 5 bases between them. Germline V CDR1 and CDR2: ENHRY, SYGVKD.

In this sample, this clonotype turned up a few times. CDR3: CASSPLGEDKAFF. The CDR3 DNA follows: TGCGCCAGCAGCCCCCTGGGGGAGGATAAGGCTTTCTTT. The chain carries TRBV5-1 and TRBJ1-1; D is possibly TRBD1 (5 bases). Trimming removed 4 bases at V and 11 bases at J, with 18 bases between. Germline CDR1 SGHRS, CDR2 YFSETQ. The CDR3 sequence is 13 residues long.

The CDR3 reads CASSPRTSGDCNEQFF. CDR3 in DNA: TGTGCCAGCAGCCCCCGAACTAGCGGGGATTGCAATGAGCAGTTCTTC. The chain has TRBV7-9 and TRBJ2-1; 10 nucleotides align to TRBD2. The junction had 10 bases not matched to a gene; V was cut back by 5 bases and J by 6 bases. This CDR3 spans 16 amino acids. Looked up from germline, CDR1 is SEHNR and CDR2 is FQNEAQ (reference sequence).

This clonotype occurred a few times. The J gene is TRBJ2-7, the V gene TRBV7-9; D may be TRBD1 or TRBD2 (6 bases each). The CDR3 loop spans 15 amino acids. The ends were cut back, 0 bases at V and 2 bases at J, with 11 bases in the middle. Germline CDR1 and CDR2: SEHNR and FQNEAQ (reference sequence). This CDR3 reads CASSLAGAGTYEQYF. The CDR3 region has the DNA TGTGCCAGCAGCTTAGCGGGGGCGGGAACCTACGAGCAGTACTTC.

This clonotype occurred a few times. The rearrangement uses TRBV30 and TRBJ2-3, with TRBD1 identical over 7 bases. The V segment lost 6 bases and the J segment 0 bases; nucleotides outside the gene matches: 3. In germline, CDR1 is GTSNPN, CDR2 SVGIG (reference sequence). The CDR3 sequence is 13 residues long. CDR3 DNA sequence: TGTGCCTGTGCGACAGGGAGCACAGATACGCAGTATTTT. Protein product: CACATGSTDTQYF.